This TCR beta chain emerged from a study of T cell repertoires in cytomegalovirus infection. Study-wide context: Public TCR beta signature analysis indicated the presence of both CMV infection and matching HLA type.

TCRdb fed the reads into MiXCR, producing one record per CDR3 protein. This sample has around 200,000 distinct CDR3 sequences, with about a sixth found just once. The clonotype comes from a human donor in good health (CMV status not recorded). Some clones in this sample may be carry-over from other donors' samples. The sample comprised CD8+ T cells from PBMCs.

The CDR3, as DNA: TGTGCCAGCAGTCACCCTGGTGGTCACCAGCATTTT. Encoded protein: CASSHPGGHQHF. The V call is TRBV12-3 or TRBV12-4, the J call TRBJ1-5; no definite D call. V was cut by 5 bases and J by 12 bases, with 14 bases left in between. CDR3 length: 12 amino acids.